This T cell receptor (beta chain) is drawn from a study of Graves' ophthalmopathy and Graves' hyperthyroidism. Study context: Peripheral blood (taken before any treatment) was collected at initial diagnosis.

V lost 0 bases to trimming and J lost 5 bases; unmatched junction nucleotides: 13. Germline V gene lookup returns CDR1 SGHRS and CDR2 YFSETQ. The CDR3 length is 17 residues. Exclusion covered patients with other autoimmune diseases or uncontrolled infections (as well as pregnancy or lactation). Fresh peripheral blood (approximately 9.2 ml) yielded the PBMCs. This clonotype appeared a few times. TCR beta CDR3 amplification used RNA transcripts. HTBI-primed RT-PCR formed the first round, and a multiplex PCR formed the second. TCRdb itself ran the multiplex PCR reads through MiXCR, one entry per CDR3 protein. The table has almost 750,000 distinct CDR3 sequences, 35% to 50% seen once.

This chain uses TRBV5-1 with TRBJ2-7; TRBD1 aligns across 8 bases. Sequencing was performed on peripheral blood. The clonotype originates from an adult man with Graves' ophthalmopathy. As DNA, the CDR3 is TGCGCCAGCAGCTTGGGGGGACAGGTCAGGCGGTGGAACGAGCAGTACTTC. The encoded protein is CASSLGGQVRRWNEQYF.